Below, one T cell receptor (beta chain) is given with its context. What it binds is unknown. The sample belongs to a study of T cells in narcolepsy. Overall study context: Enrolled donors included narcolepsy type 1 or type 2 patients and healthy controls. Study-wide results and caveats: Autoreactive HCRT-specific and TRIB2-specific clonotypes were marked in same-patient CSF-versus-blood CD4+ comparisons. Blood of same and different patients, but not healthy controls, reportedly held recurring autoreactive clonotypes. Autoreactive clone sequences were missing from some blood memory CD4+ repertoires.

Measured with immunoSEQ multiplex PCR; TCRdb has only the in-frame clones, and not every one. The sample lists about 27,000 clones, 75% to 80% occurring once. Germline CDR1 and CDR2: SGHNT and YYREEE (reference sequence). The V gene lost 0 bases and the J gene lost 8 bases, with 20 bases spanning the gap. The CDR3 runs 16 residues. The sequence came from a human donor with narcolepsy. The rearrangement links TRBV5-4 to TRBJ1-2, with D possibly matching TRBD1 (5 bases). Sample: CD45RA- memory CD4+ T cells from PBMCs. CDR3 protein: CASSLAGGRAAGGYTF. The CDR3 nucleotides are TGTGCCAGCAGCTTGGCTGGAGGCAGGGCGGCAGGAGGCTACACCTTC.